This TCR beta chain stems from a study of blood T cell repertoires in COVID-19. Authors' processing steps: Using reference gene primer amplification, nucleated cell counts were estimated. Sequencing used immunoSEQ multiplex PCR; TCRdb keeps in-frame clones, though not all of them. D and trimming come from the DNA, and the V and J calls and clone size come from that table. The data hold 150,000 to 200,000 clones, with 89% observed a single time. The CDR3 has 13 residues. Germline V gene sequence: CDR1 LNHDA, CDR2 SQIVND (reference sequence). V was cut by 5 bases and J by 4 bases, with 12 bases left in between.

The clonotype originates from a man between 60 and 70 years old with acute or convalescent COVID-19. The V and J genes are TRBV19 and TRBJ2-7; possibly TRBD2 for D (6 bases). Material for sequencing was peripheral blood. CDR3: CASSAGHRYEQYF. As DNA, the CDR3 is TGTGCCAGTAGTGCGGGGCACCGTTACGAGCAGTACTTC.